This TCR beta chain was captured by sequencing in a study of shared clonotypes between healthy human individuals. Study-wide results and caveats: Generally, estimated richness proved larger in naive subsets than it did in memory subsets. Limitation of the genetic and exposure-history diversity represented came from the few donors.

The CDR3 totals 15 residues. The germline gives CDR1 SGHRS, CDR2 YFSETQ. V gave up 4 bases and J gave up 7 bases; unmatched junction bases: 13. Profiled with immunoSEQ multiplex PCR; TCRdb holds only in-frame clones, not every one. Among over 2 million clones listed, 95% were seen once. In the case of this clone: The antigen is undetermined.

Specimen: naive CD4+ T cells sorted from blood. Subset meaning: CD45RA+ positively selected. The origin of this receptor is a man between 18 and 35 years old in good health. This chain connects TRBV5-1 to TRBJ2-5; 7 bases match TRBD2. The CDR3: CASSRSGEAPPTQYF. CDR3 DNA sequence: TGCGCCAGCAGCCGGAGCGGGGAGGCGCCTCCGACCCAGTACTTC. Full variable domain (remainder filled in from reference TRBV5-1 and TRBJ2-5): KAGVTQTPRYLIKTRGQQVTLSCSPISGHRSVSWYQQTPGQGLQFLFEYFSETQRNKGNFPGRFSGRQFSNSRSEMNVSTLELGDSALYLCASSRSGEAPPTQYFGPGTRLLVL.